The clone carrying this T cell receptor beta chain was observed many times. The record originates from a study of T cells in Graves' hyperthyroidism and ophthalmopathy. This CDR3 region has 14 residues. The germline CDR1 and CDR2 sequences are LGHDT and YNNKEL (reference sequence). V lost 0 bases and J lost 0, with 5 bases in between. What was amplified from RNA transcripts were TCR beta CDR3 regions. Primed by the HTBI set, a first-round RT-PCR was run on the TCR CDR3. TCRdb re-called the multiplex PCR reads through MiXCR, storing one row per CDR3 protein. Of fewer than 200,000 distinct CDR3 sequences listed, about 9.4% are singletons. Preceding any ophthalmopathy symptoms, the blood sample dates from first hyperthyroidism diagnosis.

The TCR sequence derives from a young woman with Graves' hyperthyroidism that later progressed to Graves' ophthalmopathy. The chain combines TRBV3-1 with TRBJ1-1; D is unclear. The sequenced sample was blood. This CDR3 is CASSQDRMNTEAFF. The DNA for the CDR3 is TGTGCCAGCAGCCAAGATCGTATGAACACTGAAGCTTTCTTT.